These 8 T cell receptor beta chains share one sample of origin, sequenced in a study of T cells in Graves' hyperthyroidism and ophthalmopathy (dated by TCRdb to about 2019). The library was made by multiplex PCR. Sequenced on an Illumina HiSeq 2000. The TCR beta CDR3 regions were amplified from RNA transcripts. For the first round of RT-PCR on the TCR CDR3, the HTBI primer set was used together with the Qiagen OneStep RT-PCR kit. Using fastp at Q25 and MiXCR, TCRdb reprocessed the public reads and kept productive beta chains. Identical CDR3 protein sequences are pooled into one entry, listed with their most common genes and DNA. The table for this sample lists 93,000 or so distinct CDR3 sequences; approximately 48% of them were counted only once. About 26% of the sample is held by the ten biggest clonotypes. Sequenced input: blood. Receptors originate from a man aged 40-49 years with Graves' hyperthyroidism.

In its sample, this clonotype was seen many times. V is TRBV5-1 and J is TRBJ2-6; D is unclear. The CDR3 spans 15 residues. The germline gives CDR1 SGHRS, CDR2 YFSETQ. The V end was cut by 4 bases, the J end by 0 bases, with 8 bases between. DNA for the CDR3: TGCGCCAGCAGCCCTGACATCTCTGGGGCCAACGTCCTGACTTTC. It is translated as CASSPDISGANVLTF.

In this sample, this clonotype turned up many times. This chain uses TRBV7-3 with TRBJ2-5, with a tentative D call TRBD2 (6 bases). The CDR3 is 14 amino acids. The V end lost 1 base, the J end lost 4 bases, and 10 bases lay between the germline ends. CDR1 is SGHTA, CDR2 FQGTGA, per germline. CDR3 in DNA: TGTGCCAGCAGCTTAAATGGAGGGAGAGAGACCCAGTACTTC. It codes for CASSLNGGRETQYF.

With respect to this clonotype: It may be a read error: a sequence one base away is much more abundant. This chain joins TRBV6-5 and TRBJ1-5; 10 bases fit TRBD1. The germline CDR1 and CDR2 sequences are MNHEY and SVGAGI. CDR3 length equals 15 residues. V shed 0 bases and J 6 bases; nucleotides not matched to a gene: 2. In DNA form, the CDR3 reads TGTGCCAGCAGTTACTCGACAGGGGGCAGTCAGCCCCAGCATTTT. Its translation is CASSYSTGGSQPQHF.

This clonotype was seen ten or more times. This chain links TRBV20-1 with TRBJ2-1; 14 bases match TRBD2. Germline V gives CDR1 DFQATT, CDR2 SNEGSKA (reference sequence). CDR3 length: 15 amino acids. V trimming: 3 bases; J trimming: 8 bases; junction bases outside the gene matches: 6. The CDR3 region is CSARTGLAGDHEQFF. DNA for the CDR3: TGCAGTGCTAGGACGGGACTAGCGGGAGATCATGAGCAGTTCTTC.

The chain has TRBV20-1 and TRBJ2-1; 14 bases are shared with TRBD2. V gave up 7 bases and J gave up 13 bases; unmatched junction bases: 18. The length of the CDR3 is 16 residues. Germline V gives CDR1 DFQATT, CDR2 SNEGSKA (reference sequence). The chain's CDR3 is CSVRAGTSGRGETQFF. The DNA of the CDR3 is TGCAGTGTCCGAGCCGGGACTAGCGGGAGAGGAGAGACCCAGTTCTTC.

The V and J genes are TRBV7-2 and TRBJ2-1; 9 nucleotides match TRBD2. V dropped 5 bases and J dropped 4; count of bases not matched to a gene: 9. The germline CDR1 and CDR2 sequences are SGHTA and FQGNSA. This CDR3 spans 16 amino acids. The CDR3 reads CASSLPTSGLYNEQFF. DNA of the CDR3: TGTGCCAGCAGCCTACCGACTAGCGGATTATACAATGAGCAGTTCTTC.

The CDR3 protein is CASSPDRVIEEKLFF. CDR3 coding DNA: TGTGCCAGCAGCCCTGACAGGGTGATAGAAGAAAAACTGTTTTTT. The rearrangement joins TRBV11-3 to TRBJ1-4; 7 bases align to TRBD1. Trimming removed 5 bases from V and 8 bases from J; junction bases left unmatched: 11. The CDR3 consists of 15 residues. Germline V gene sequence: CDR1 SGHNT, CDR2 YENEEA.

The rearrangement links TRBV3-1 to TRBJ2-5; 8 bases map to TRBD2. The V segment lost 5 bases and the J segment 5 bases; nucleotides outside the gene matches: 4. CDR1 and CDR2 from the germline V gene are LGHDT and YNNKEL (reference sequence). The CDR3 consists of 13 residues. The CDR3 here is CASSAGLAETQYF. CDR3 DNA sequence: TGTGCCAGCAGCGCCGGACTAGCTGAGACCCAGTACTTC.